This T cell receptor (beta chain) was obtained from a study of CD8 T cells in ankylosing spondylitis (TCRdb year 2017). About the full investigation: To find TCR variants linked to disease, the study profiled T cell receptor beta repertoires in ankylosing spondylitis patients and healthy donors. The full study cohort was made up of over 20 ankylosing spondylitis patients and about a hundred healthy donors. Peripheral blood was sampled, and synovial fluid was also collected from ankylosing spondylitis patients.

Findings and caveats that apply to the study as a whole: A TCR beta motif of about 8 highly homologous amino acid variants appeared characteristic of blood from ankylosing spondylitis patients. The disease-linked clones were reported to be significantly enriched in matched synovial fluid samples from ankylosing spondylitis patients. Some of the motif variants had been reported before in the synovial fluid and blood of reactive arthritis patients, a finding that suggests common disease-initiation mechanisms. The disease-linked clones had a CD8+ phenotype and were found at relatively low frequencies in peripheral blood.

This clonotype was observed many times. No cognate antigen has been identified for it. Base qualities are missing; no much larger clone stands one base away. From the germline V gene, CDR1 is SNHLY and CDR2 is FYNNEI. V has 4 bases trimmed and J has 5 bases trimmed; junction bases matching no gene number 7. From cysteine to phenylalanine, the CDR3 is 15 amino acids long. Kept here is only the CDR3 DNA, which spans 45 bases and is read in frame from base 1. These reads were obtained on an Illumina HiSeq 2500. TCR beta libraries were prepared by quantitative 5'-RACE with molecular barcodes. Processing in the source paper ran as follows. A new computational method based on a probabilistic model of VDJ rearrangement was used to identify disease-linked TCR variants. In-frame beta chains were kept once TCRdb had trimmed the public reads at Q25 with fastp and called clones with MiXCR. Each record represents a unique CDR3 protein, reported with the most common genes and DNA among its rows. TCRdb's processing, not the study's, gives the V and J calls here. A total of tens of thousands of distinct CDR3 sequences appear in this sample, about 6.8% of them only once. The ten largest clones capture more than 9% of the sample.

The specimen was blood, either unsorted or a sorted T cell fraction (not recorded which). The receptor was derived from a male donor with ankylosing spondylitis or in good health (not recorded which). The chain is made from TRBV2 and TRBJ2-3, with TRBD2 identical over 9 junction bases. The DNA sequence reads TGTGCCAGCAGTGGTATAGCGGGAGATCAAGATACGCAGTATTTT. It codes for CASSGIAGDQDTQYF.